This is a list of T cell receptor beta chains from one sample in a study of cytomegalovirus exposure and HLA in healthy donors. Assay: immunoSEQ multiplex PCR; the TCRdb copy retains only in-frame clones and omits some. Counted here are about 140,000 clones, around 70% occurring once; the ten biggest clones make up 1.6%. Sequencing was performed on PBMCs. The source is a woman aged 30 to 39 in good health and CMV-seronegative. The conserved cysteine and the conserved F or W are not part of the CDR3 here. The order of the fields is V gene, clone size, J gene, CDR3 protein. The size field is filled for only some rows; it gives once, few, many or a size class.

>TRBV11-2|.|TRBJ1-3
ASWGVGNTIY
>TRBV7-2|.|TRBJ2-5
ASSLVQGRETQY
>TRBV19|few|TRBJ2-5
ASSQQVAQETQY
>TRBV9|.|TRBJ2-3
ASSVEPSGGVDTQY
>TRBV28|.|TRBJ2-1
ASSGTSGRSYNEQF
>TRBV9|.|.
ASSVAPVGLAGPGHEQY
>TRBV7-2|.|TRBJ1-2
ASSQGQANYGYT
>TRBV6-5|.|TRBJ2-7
ASSLYRGQTYEQY
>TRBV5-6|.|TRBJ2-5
ASSWGSSETQY
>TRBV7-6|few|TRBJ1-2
ASSARDAGGYT
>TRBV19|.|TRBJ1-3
ASKTTGPSGNTIY
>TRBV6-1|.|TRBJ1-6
ASSVEAGGNSPLH
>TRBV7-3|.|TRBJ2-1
ASSLSGSYNEQF
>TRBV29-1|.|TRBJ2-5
SALVGEETQY
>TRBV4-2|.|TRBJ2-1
ASSQGTGSYNEQF
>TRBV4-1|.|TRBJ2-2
ASSPPARTGTGELF
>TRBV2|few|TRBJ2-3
ASTAGVTDTQY
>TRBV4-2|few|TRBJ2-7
ASSPNSGTSGSAYEQY
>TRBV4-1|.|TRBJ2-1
ASSQAGSSNEQF
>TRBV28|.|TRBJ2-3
ASSAVLTDTQY
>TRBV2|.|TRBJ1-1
ASRLRTGGPTEAF
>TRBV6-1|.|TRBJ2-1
ASSSGQGIDEQF
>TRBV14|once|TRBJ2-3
ASSLFRSGTSTDTQY
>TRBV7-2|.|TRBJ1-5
ASSLNVQGFQPQH
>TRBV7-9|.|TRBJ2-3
ASSSGLAGPDTQY
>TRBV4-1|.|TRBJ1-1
ASSQGATGNTEAF
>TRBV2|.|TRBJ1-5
ASSESFNQPQH
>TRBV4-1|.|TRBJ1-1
ASSPRTGGITEAF
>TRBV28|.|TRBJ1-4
ASSRQLEKLF
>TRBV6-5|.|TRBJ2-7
ASSYSGGSSGEQY
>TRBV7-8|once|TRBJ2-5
ASSLLAGAGLQETQY
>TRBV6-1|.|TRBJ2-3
ASRELALDTQY
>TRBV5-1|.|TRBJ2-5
ASSLLGDSPETQY
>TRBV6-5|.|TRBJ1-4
ASSGQAGNEKLF
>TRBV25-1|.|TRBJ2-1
ASSPLAGGEGNEQF
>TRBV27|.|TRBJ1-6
ASTPTGLGNSPLH
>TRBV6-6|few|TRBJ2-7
ASSYYGTGGYEQY
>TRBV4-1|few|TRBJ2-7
ASSQEGGLSYEQY
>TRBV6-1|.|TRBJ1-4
ASGQALEKLF